The clone carrying this TCR beta chain was detected ten times or more. The sample comes from a study of CD8 T cells in ankylosing spondylitis. The length of the CDR3 is 17 residues. V shed 3 bases and J 9 bases; nucleotides not matched to a gene: 15. Germline V lookup: CDR1 KGHDR, CDR2 SFDVKD. One entry per CDR3 protein, called by TCRdb with MiXCR from the 5' RACE reads. The sample has 200,000 to 250,000 distinct CDR3 sequences; around 24% are singletons. This sequence originates from a male donor with ankylosing spondylitis or in good health (not recorded which). V gene TRBV24-1 combines with J gene TRBJ2-1, with TRBD2 identical over 8 bases. Sample: blood, either unsorted or a sorted T cell fraction (not recorded which). The DNA for the CDR3 is TGTGCCACCAGTGATGTCGGGGGGAGCGGGAGTGAGGTTGAGCAGTTCTTC. Its protein is CATSDVGGSGSEVEQFF.